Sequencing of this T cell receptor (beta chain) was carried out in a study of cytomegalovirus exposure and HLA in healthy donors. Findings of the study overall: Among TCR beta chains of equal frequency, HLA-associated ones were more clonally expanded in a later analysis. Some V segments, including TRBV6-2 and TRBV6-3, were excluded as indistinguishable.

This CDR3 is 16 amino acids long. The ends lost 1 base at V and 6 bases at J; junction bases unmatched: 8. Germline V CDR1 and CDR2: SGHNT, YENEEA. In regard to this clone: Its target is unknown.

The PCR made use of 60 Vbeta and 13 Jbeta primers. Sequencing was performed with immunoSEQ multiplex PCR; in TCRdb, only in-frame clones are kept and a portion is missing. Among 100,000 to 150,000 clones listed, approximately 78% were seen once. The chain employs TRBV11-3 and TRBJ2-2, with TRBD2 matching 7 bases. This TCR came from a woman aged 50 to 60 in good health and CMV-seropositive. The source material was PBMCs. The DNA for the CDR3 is TGTGCCAGCAGCTTAGGGATAGCGGGTTCGCCCGGGGAGCTGTTTTTT. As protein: CASSLGIAGSPGELFF.